The T cell receptor beta chain described here comes from a study of identifying expanded T cells in peripheral blood. Study results and limitations: Differentially abundant clones: roughly 1.3 between replicates, around 16 at approximately 14 days, 19 to 20 at four. Clone count variance between roughly 2-week samples rose with total template count.

From germline, CDR1 is SGHDT and CDR2 YYEEEE. Unmatched junction bases numbered 4, after V lost 4 bases and J lost 3 bases. This CDR3 spans 13 amino acids. Comment on this clone: Its antigen is unidentified.

No infections or other immune events were documented during collection. Profiled with immunoSEQ multiplex PCR; TCRdb holds only in-frame clones, not every one. Among some 90,000 clones listed, 88% were seen once. This chain connects TRBV5-6 to TRBJ2-7; 7 bases fit TRBD1. The sequencing sample was made of blood. This TCR was recovered from a person aged 18 to 75 in good health. The CDR3 region is CASSPGTVYEQYF. CDR3 DNA: TGTGCCAGCAGCCCCGGGACAGTCTACGAGCAGTACTTC.